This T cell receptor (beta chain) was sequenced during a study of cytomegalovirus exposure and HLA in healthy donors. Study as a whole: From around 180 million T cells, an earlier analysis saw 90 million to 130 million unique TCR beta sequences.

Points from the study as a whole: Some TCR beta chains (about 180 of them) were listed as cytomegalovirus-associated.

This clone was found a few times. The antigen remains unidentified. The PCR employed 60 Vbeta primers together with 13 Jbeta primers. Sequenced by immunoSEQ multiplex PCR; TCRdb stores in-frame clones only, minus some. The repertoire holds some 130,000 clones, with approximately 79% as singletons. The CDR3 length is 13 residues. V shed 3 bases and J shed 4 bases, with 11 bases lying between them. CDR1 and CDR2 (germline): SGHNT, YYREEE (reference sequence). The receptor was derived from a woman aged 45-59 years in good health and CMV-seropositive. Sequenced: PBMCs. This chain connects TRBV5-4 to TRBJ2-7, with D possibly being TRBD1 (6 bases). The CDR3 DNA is TGTGCCAGCAGCTCGAAGGACAGATACGAGCAGTACTTC. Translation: CASSSKDRYEQYF.